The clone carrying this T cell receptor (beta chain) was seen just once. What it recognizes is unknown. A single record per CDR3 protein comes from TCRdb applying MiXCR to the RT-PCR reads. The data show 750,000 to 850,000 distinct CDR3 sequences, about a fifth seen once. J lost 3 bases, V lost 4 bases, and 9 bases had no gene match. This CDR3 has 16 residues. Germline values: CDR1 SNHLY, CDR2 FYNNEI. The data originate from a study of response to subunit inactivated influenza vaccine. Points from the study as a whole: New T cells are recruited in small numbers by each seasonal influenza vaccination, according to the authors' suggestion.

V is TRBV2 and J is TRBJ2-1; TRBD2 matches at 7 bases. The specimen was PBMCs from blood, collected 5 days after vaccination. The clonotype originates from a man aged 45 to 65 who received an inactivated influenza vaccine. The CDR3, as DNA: TGTGCCAGCAGTGGTCCCCTAGCGGAAAGCTACAATGAGCAGTTCTTC. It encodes CASSGPLAESYNEQFF.